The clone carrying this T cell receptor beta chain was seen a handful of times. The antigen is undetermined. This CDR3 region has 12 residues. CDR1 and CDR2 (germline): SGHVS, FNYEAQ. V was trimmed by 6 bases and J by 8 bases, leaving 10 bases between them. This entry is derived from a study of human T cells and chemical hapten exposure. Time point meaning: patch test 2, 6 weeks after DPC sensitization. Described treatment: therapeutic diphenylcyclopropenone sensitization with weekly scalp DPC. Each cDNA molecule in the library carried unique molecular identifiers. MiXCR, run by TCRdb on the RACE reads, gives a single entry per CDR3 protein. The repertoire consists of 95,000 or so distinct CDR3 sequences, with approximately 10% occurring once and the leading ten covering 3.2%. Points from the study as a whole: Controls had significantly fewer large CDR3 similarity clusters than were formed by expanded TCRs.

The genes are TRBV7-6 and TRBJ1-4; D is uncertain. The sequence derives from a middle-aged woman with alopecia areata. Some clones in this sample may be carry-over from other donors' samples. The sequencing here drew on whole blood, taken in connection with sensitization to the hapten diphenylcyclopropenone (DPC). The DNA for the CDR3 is TGTGCCAGCAGTACAGAGGACGAAAAACTGTTTTTT. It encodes CASSTEDEKLFF.